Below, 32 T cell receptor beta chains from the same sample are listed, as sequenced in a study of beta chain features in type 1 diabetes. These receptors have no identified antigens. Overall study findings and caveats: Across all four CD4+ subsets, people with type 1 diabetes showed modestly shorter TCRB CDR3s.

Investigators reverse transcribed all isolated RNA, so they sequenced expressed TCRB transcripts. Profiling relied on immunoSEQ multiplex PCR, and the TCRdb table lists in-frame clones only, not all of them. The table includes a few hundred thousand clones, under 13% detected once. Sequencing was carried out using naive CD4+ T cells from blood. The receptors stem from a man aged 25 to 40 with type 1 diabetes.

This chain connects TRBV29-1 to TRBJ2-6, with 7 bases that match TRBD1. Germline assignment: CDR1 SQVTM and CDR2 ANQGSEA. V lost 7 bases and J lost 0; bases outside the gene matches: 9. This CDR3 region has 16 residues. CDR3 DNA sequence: TGCAGCGCCGAGGGGACAGAAGCCTCTGGGGCCAACGTCCTGACTTTC. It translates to CSAEGTEASGANVLTF. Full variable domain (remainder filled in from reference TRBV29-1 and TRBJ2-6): SAVISQKPSRDICQRGTSLTIQCQVDSQVTMMFWYRQQPGQSLTLIATANQGSEATYESGFVIDKFPISRPNLTFSTLTVSNMSPEDSSIYLCSAEGTEASGANVLTFGAGSRLTVL.

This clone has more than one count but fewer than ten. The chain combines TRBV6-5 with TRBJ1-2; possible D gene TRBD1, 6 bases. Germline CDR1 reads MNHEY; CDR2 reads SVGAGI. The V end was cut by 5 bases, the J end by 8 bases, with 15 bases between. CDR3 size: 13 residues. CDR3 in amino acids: CASSPQGKGGYTF. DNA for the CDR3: TGTGCCAGCAGTCCACAGGGAAAGGGCGGCTACACCTTC.

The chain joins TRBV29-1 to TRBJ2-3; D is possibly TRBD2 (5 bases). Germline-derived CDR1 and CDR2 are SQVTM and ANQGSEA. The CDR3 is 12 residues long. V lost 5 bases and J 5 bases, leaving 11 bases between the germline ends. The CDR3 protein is CSVKRGQDTQYF. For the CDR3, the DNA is TGCAGCGTTAAAAGAGGGCAAGATACGCAGTATTTT.

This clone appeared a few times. The DNA for the CDR3 is TGTGCCAGCAGCTTGGGGGGACAAGTATGGCTTCCTTTCTTT. Amino acids: CASSLGGQVWLPFF. The chain recombines TRBV5-4 with TRBJ1-1; weak D call: TRBD1 (6 bases). V gave up 0 bases and J gave up 12 bases, with 18 bases separating them. The CDR3 covers 14 residues. The germline CDR1 and CDR2 sequences are SGHNT and YYREEE (reference sequence). The complete variable domain, with remaining parts taken from reference TRBV5-4 and TRBJ1-1, reads ETGVTQSPTHLIKTRGQQVTLRCSSQSGHNTVSWYQQALGQGPQFIFQYYREEENGRGNFPPRFSGLQFPNYSSELNVNALELDDSALYLCASSLGGQVWLPFFGQGTRLTVV.

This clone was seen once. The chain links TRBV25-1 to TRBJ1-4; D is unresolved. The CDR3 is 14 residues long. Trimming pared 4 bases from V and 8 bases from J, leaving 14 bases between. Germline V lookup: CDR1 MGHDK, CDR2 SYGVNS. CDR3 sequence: CASSAAGLGEKLFF. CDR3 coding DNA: TGTGCCAGCAGTGCTGCGGGATTAGGGGAAAAACTGTTTTTT.

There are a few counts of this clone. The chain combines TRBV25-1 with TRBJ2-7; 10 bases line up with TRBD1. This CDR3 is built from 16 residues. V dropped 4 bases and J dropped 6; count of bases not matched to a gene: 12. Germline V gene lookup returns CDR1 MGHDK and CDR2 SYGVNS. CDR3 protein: CASSGAGTGVSREQYF. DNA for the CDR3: TGTGCCAGCAGTGGCGCCGGGACAGGGGTAAGTCGCGAGCAGTACTTC.

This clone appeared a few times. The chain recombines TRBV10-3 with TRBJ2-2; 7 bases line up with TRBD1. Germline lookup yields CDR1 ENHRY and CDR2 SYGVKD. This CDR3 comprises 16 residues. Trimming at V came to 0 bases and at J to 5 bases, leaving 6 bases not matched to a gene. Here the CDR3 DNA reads TGTGCCATCAGTGAGTCGAGGGACAGCCAAACCGGGGAGCTGTTTTTT. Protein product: CAISESRDSQTGELFF.

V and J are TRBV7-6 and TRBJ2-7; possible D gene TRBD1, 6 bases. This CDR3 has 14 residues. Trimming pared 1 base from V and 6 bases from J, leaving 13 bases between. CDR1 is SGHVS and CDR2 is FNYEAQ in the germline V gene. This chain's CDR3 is CASSLEGRGGEQYF. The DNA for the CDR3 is TGTGCCAGCAGCTTAGAGGGCAGGGGCGGCGAGCAGTACTTC.

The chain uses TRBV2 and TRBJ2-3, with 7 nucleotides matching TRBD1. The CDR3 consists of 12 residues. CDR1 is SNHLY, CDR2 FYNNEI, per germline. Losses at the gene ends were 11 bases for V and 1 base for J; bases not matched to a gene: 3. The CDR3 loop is CAAGTGTDTQYF. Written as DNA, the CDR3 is TGTGCCGCCGGGACAGGCACAGATACGCAGTATTTT.

The CDR3 spells CASSPIDRGKTQYF. Here the CDR3 DNA reads TGTGCCAGCAGTCCAATAGACAGGGGCAAGACCCAGTACTTC. The chain joins TRBV6-1 to TRBJ2-5; 8 nucleotides line up with TRBD1. This CDR3 spans 14 amino acids. V shed 5 bases and J 6 bases; nucleotides not matched to a gene: 8. The germline V gene encodes CDR1 MNHNS and CDR2 SASEGT.

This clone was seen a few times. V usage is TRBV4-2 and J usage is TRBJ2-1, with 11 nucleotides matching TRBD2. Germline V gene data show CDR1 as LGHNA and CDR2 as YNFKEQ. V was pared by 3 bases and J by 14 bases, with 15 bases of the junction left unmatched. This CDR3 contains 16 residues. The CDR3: CASSQVLAGVLRKEFF. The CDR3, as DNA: TGTGCCAGCAGCCAGGTACTAGCGGGGGTTCTAAGGAAGGAGTTCTTC.

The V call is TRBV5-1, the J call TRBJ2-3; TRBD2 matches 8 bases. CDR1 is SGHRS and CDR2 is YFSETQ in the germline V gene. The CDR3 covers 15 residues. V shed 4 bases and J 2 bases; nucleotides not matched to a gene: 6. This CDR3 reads CASSPGGGLTDTQYF. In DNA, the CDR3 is TGCGCCAGCAGCCCGGGGGGGGGACTCACAGATACGCAGTATTTT.

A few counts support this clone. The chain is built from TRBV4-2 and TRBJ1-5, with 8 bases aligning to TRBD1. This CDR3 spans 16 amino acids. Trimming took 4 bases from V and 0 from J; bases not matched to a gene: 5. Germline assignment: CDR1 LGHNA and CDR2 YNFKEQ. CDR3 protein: CASSRDRGNSNQPQHF. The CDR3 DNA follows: TGTGCCAGCAGCCGAGACAGGGGCAATAGCAATCAGCCCCAGCATTTT.

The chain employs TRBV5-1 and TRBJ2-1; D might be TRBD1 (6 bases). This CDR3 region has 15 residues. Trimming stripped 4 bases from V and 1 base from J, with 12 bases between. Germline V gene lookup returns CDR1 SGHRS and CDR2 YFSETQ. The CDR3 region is CASSQGQLSYNEQFF. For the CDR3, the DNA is TGCGCCAGCAGCCAAGGACAGTTATCCTACAATGAGCAGTTCTTC.

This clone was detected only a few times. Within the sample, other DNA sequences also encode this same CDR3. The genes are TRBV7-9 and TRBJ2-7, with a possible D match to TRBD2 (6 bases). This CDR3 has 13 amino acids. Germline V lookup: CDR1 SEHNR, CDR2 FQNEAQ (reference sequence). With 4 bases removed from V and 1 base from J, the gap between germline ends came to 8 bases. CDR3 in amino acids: CASSSGGSYEQYF. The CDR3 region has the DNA TGTGCCAGCAGCTCTGGGGGGTCCTACGAGCAGTACTTC.

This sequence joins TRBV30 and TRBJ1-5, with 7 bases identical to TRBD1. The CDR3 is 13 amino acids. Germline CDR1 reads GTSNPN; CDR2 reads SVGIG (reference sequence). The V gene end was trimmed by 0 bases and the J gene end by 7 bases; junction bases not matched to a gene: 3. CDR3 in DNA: TGTGCCTGGAGTGTGAGACAGGGACAGCCCCAGCATTTT. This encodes CAWSVRQGQPQHF.

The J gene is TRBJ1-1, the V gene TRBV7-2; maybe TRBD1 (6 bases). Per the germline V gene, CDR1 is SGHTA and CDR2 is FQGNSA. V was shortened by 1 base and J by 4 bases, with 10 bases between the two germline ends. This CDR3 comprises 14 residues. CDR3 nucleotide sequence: TGTGCCAGCAGCTTAGTTACAGGGAGCACTGAAGCTTTCTTT. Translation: CASSLVTGSTEAFF.

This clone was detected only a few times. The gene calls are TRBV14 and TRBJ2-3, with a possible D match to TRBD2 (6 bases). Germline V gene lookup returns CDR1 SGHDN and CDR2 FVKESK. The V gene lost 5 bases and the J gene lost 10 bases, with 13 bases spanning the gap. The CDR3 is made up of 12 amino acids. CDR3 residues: CASSKPGLSQYF. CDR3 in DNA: TGTGCCAGCAGCAAACCGGGACTCTCGCAGTATTTT.

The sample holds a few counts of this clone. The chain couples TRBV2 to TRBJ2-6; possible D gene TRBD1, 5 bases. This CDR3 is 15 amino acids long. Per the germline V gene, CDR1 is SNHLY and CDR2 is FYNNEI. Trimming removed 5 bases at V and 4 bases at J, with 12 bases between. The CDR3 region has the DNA TGTGCCAGCAGTCAAGGGGCAGCAGGGGCCAACGTCCTGACTTTC. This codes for CASSQGAAGANVLTF.

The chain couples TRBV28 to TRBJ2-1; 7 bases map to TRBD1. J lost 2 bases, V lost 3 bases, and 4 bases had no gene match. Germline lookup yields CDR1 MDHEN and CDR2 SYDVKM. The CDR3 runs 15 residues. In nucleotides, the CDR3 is TGTGCCAGCAGTTTCCGGGACAGACCCTACAATGAGCAGTTCTTC. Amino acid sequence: CASSFRDRPYNEQFF.

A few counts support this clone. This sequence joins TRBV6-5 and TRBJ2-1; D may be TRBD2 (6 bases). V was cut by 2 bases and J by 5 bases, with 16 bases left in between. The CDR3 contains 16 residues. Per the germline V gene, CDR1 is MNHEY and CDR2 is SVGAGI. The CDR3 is CASSYNGGYGHNEQFF. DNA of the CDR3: TGTGCCAGCAGTTACAATGGAGGGTACGGTCACAATGAGCAGTTCTTC.

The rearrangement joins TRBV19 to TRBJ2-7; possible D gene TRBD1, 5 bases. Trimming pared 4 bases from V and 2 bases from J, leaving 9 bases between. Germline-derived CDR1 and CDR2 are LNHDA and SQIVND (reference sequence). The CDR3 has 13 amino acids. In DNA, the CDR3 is TGTGCCAGTAGTAAGCAGGGCACCTACGAGCAGTACTTC. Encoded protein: CASSKQGTYEQYF. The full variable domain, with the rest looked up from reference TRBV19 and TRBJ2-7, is DGGITQSPKYLFRKEGQNVTLSCEQNLNHDAMYWYRQDPGQGLRLIYYSQIVNDFQKGDIAEGYSVSREKKESFPLTVTSAQKNPTAFYLCASSKQGTYEQYFGPGTRLTVT.

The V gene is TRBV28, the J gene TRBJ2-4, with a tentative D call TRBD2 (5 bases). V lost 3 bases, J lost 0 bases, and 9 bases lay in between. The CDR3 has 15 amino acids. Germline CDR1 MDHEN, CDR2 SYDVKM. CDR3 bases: TGTGCCAGCAGTTTGCGGGCCATAGCCAAAAACATTCAGTACTTC. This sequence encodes CASSLRAIAKNIQYF.

CDR3 sequence reads: CASSPRTGTGDNSPLHF. CDR3 nucleotide sequence: TGCGCCAGCAGCCCCCGGACCGGGACAGGGGATAATTCACCCCTCCACTTT. The V call is TRBV4-3, the J call TRBJ1-6; 10 nucleotides match TRBD1. V shed 4 bases and J 5 bases; nucleotides not matched to a gene: 8. Germline CDR1 is LGHNA and CDR2 is YSLEER. The CDR3 contains 17 residues.

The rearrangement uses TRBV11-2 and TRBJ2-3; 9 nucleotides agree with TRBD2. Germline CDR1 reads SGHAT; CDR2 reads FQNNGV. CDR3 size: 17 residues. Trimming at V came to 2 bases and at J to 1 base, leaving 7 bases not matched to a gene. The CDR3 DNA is TGTGCCAGCAGCTTACGGCCGTCTAGCGGGGGCACAGATACGCAGTATTTT. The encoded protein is CASSLRPSSGGTDTQYF.

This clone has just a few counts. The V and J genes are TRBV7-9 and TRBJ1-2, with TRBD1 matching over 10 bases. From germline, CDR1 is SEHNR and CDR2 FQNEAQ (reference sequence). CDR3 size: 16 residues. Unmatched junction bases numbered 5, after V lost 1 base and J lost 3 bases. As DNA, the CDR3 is TGTGCCAGCAGCTTAGATTGGACAGGGGGTGACTATGGCTACACCTTC. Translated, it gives CASSLDWTGGDYGYTF. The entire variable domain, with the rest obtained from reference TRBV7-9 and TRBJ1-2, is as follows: DTGVSQNPRHKITKRGQNVTFRCDPISEHNRLYWYRQTLGQGPEFLTYFQNEAQLEKSRLLSDRFSAERPKGSFSTLEIQRTEQGDSAMYLCASSLDWTGGDYGYTFGSGTRLTVV.

The CDR3 DNA sequence: TGTGCCAGCAGCTTGAGCCTAGCCCAGCTCAATGAGCAGTTCTTC. Encoded protein: CASSLSLAQLNEQFF. J is TRBJ2-1 and V is TRBV7-3; D might be TRBD2 (5 bases). V lost 3 bases, J lost 6 bases, and 15 bases lay in between. CDR1 and CDR2 from the germline V gene are SGHTA and FQGTGA. The CDR3 covers 15 residues.

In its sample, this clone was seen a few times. CDR3 protein: CASSQDWGGETQYF. The CDR3 DNA follows: TGTGCCAGCAGCCAAGATTGGGGGGGGGAGACCCAGTACTTC. V gene TRBV4-2 combines with J gene TRBJ2-5; TRBD2 agrees at 7 bases. The CDR3 is 14 amino acids. With V trimmed by 0 bases and J by 5 bases, 3 bases remained unmatched. Germline CDR1 LGHNA, CDR2 YNFKEQ.

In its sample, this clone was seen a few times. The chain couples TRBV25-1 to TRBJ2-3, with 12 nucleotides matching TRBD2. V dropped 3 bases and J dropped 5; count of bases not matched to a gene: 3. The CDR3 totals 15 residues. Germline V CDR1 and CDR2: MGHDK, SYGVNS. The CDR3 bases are TGTGCCAGCAGTGAGCCGGGACTAGCGGGAGATACGCAGTATTTT. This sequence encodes CASSEPGLAGDTQYF.

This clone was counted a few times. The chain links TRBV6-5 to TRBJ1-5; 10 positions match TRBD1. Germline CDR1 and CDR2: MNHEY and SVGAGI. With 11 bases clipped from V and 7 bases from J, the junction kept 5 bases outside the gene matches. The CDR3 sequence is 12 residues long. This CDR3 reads CAAGQGIQPQHF. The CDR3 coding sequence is TGTGCCGCGGGACAGGGGATCCAGCCCCAGCATTTT.

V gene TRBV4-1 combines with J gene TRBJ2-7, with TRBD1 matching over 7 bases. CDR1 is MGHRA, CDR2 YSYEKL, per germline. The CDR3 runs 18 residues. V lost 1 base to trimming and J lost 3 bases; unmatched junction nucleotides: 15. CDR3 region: CASSQVPLPRQGIYEQYF. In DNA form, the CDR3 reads TGCGCCAGCAGCCAAGTGCCATTGCCACGACAGGGAATCTACGAGCAGTACTTC.

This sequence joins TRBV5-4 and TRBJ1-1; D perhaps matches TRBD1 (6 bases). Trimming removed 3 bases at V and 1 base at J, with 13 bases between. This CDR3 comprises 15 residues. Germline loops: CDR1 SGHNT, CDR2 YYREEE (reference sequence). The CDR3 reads CASSSPMGANTEAFF. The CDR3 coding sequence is TGTGCCAGCAGCTCCCCTATGGGGGCGAACACTGAAGCTTTCTTT.